These T cell receptor beta chains were read from a single sample in a study of T cells in Graves' hyperthyroidism and ophthalmopathy. From the multiplex PCR reads, TCRdb called clonotypes with MiXCR, one entry per CDR3 protein. The table includes about 700,000 distinct CDR3 sequences, nearly 45% detected once. Material: peripheral blood or thyroid tissue (not recorded which). The receptors here all came from an adult man with Graves' disease, either hyperthyroidism or ophthalmopathy (not recorded which). Both conserved end residues are part of each CDR3.

J gene: TRBJ1-2
V gene: TRBV2
CDR3 protein: CASNLHTGQPPLNYGYTF

J gene: TRBJ1-2
V gene: TRBV2
CDR3 protein: CASRVTGGGGYGYTF

J gene: TRBJ1-6
V gene: TRBV14
CDR3 protein: CASSQETNNSPLHF

J gene: TRBJ1-4
V gene: TRBV9
CDR3 protein: CASSVGQVMKNCFF

J gene: TRBJ1-4
V gene: TRBV2
CDR3 protein: CASRRGTADEKLFF

J gene: TRBJ2-5
V gene: TRBV20-1
CDR3 protein: CSASGQAGETQYF

J gene: TRBJ2-5
V gene: TRBV7-9
CDR3 protein: CASSLDWPAREETQYF

J gene: TRBJ1-1
V gene: TRBV12-3/TRBV12-4
CDR3 protein: CASNPGANTEAFF

J gene: TRBJ1-1
V gene: TRBV7-2
CDR3 protein: CASSQQGLVGGLDTEAFF

J gene: TRBJ1-2
V gene: TRBV5-6
CDR3 protein: CASSFGRAPGYTF

J gene: TRBJ1-2
V gene: TRBV10-3
CDR3 protein: CAISEGTGIYGYTF

J gene: TRBJ1-5
V gene: TRBV20-1
CDR3 protein: CSAAEGPDEQPQHF

J gene: TRBJ1-2
V gene: TRBV29-1
CDR3 protein: CSVGGQGFYGYTF

J gene: TRBJ1-1
V gene: TRBV6-1
CDR3 protein: CASSPYTGGDTEAFF

J gene: TRBJ1-1
V gene: TRBV29-1
CDR3 protein: CSVDKGHPNTEAFF

J gene: TRBJ2-5
V gene: TRBV6-5
CDR3 protein: CAISYLGGDRETQYF